One and the same sample provided the 2 T cell receptor beta chains below, sequenced in a study of CD8 T cells in ankylosing spondylitis. Study conclusions and caveats: A TCR beta motif of roughly 8 highly homologous variants appeared characteristic of ankylosing spondylitis blood.

These TCRs are of unknown antigen specificity. TCRdb analysed the 5' RACE reads with MiXCR anew, one entry per CDR3 protein. This sample has about 330,000 distinct CDR3 sequences; approximately 8.2% occur once, and the top ten carry about 14%. The sample consisted of blood, either unsorted or a sorted T cell fraction (not recorded which). Receptors were obtained from a male donor with ankylosing spondylitis.

This clonotype was seen ten or more times. The chain joins TRBV6-2 or TRBV6-3 to TRBJ2-2; no clear D. V lost 2 bases, J lost 0 bases, and 10 bases lay in between. Germline values: CDR1 MNHEY, CDR2 SVGEGT. The CDR3 spans 16 residues. The CDR3 coding sequence is TGTGCCAGCAGTTACCGGCTATTCGCGAACACCGGGGAGCTGTTTTTT. Its protein is CASSYRLFANTGELFF.

The table lists this clonotype with a few counts. This sequence joins TRBV29-1 and TRBJ2-5; no clear D. V lost 3 bases to trimming and J lost 5 bases, with 10 bases between them. This CDR3 is 12 amino acids long. CDR1 and CDR2 (germline): SQVTM, ANQGSEA. Written as DNA, the CDR3 is TGCAGCGTTGACACCCCCGGGGAGACCCAGTACTTC. Its protein is CSVDTPGETQYF.